Listed below are T cell receptor beta chains from one sample, sequenced in a study of T cell repertoires in cytomegalovirus infection. From the reads, TCRdb called clonotypes with MiXCR, one entry per CDR3 protein. The sample carries roughly 200,000 distinct CDR3 sequences, less than 9.5% recorded once. The sequencing sample was made of PBMCs. These receptors originate from a human donor in good health (CMV status not recorded). Some clones in this sample may be carry-over from other donors' samples. Both conserved end residues are part of each CDR3. D genes are given only for firm matches. Clone size appears in some rows only: once, few, many, or a class for an expanded clone.

CDR3 protein | CDR3 DNA | J gene | V gene | CDR3 length | D gene | clone size
CAISVAKSYNEQFF | TGTGCCATCAGTGTAGCGAAATCCTACAATGAGCAGTTCTTC | TRBJ2-1 | TRBV10-3 | 14 | NA | NA
CSAPTTGPRGQPQHF | TGCAGTGCTCCGACGACAGGTCCAAGAGGTCAGCCCCAGCATTTT | TRBJ1-5 | TRBV20-1 | 15 | NA | NA
CASSLAGDEQYF | TGTGCCAGCAGCTTAGCAGGGGACGAGCAGTACTTC | TRBJ2-7 | TRBV7-9 | 12 | NA | many
CASSPSVQETQYF | TGTGCCAGCAGCCCCTCGGTACAAGAGACCCAGTACTTC | TRBJ2-5 | TRBV7-2 | 13 | NA | few
CASRMGGRAGTGELFF | TGTGCCAGCAGAATGGGCGGGAGGGCCGGCACCGGGGAGCTGTTTTTT | TRBJ2-2 | TRBV7-2 | 16 | TRBD2 | many
CASSIESGQSGGYTYEQYF | TGTGCCAGTAGTATAGAATCGGGACAGAGCGGGGGATATACCTACGAGCAGTACTTC | TRBJ2-7 | TRBV19 | 19 | NA | many
CASSQQGTGELFF | TGTGCCAGCAGCCAGCAGGGAACAGGGGAGCTGTTTTTT | TRBJ2-2 | TRBV3-1 | 13 | NA | many
CSAGGLAGASYEQYF | TGCAGTGCTGGGGGACTAGCGGGTGCCTCCTACGAGCAGTACTTC | TRBJ2-7 | TRBV20-1 | 15 | TRBD2 | NA
CASSLMAGFQETQYF | TGTGCCAGCAGCTTAATGGCGGGGTTCCAAGAGACCCAGTACTTC | TRBJ2-5 | TRBV7-2 | 15 | NA | many
CASSQDGGGDLVEKLFF | TGCGCCAGCAGCCAAGATGGCGGGGGGGACCTGGTTGAAAAACTGTTTTTT | TRBJ1-4 | TRBV4-3 | 17 | NA | few
CSAREQPSSYNEQFF | TGCAGTGCTAGAGAGCAGCCTAGCTCCTACAATGAGCAGTTCTTC | TRBJ2-1 | TRBV20-1 | 15 | NA | few
CASSVALTLAGGRNEQFF | TGTGCCAGCAGCGTAGCCCTCACACTAGCGGGAGGACGAAATGAGCAGTTCTTC | TRBJ2-1 | TRBV9 | 18 | TRBD2 | few
CASSPDRVGQETQYF | TGCGCCAGCAGCCCGGACAGGGTTGGACAAGAGACCCAGTACTTC | TRBJ2-5 | TRBV5-1 | 15 | TRBD1 | many
CASSFGWREGSEQFF | TGTGCCAGCAGCTTTGGTTGGCGGGAGGGAAGTGAGCAGTTCTTC | TRBJ2-1 | TRBV7-8 | 15 | TRBD2 | many
CASSSDRTAGQYF | TGTGCCAGCAGCTCCGACAGGACGGCGGGGCAGTACTTC | TRBJ2-7 | TRBV7-2 | 13 | NA | many
CASSLSGGGAGANVLTF | TGTGCCAGCAGCTTAAGTGGAGGGGGCGCTGGGGCCAACGTCCTGACTTTC | TRBJ2-6 | TRBV7-2 | 17 | NA | many
CASSPTFWETQYF | TGCGCCAGCAGCCCCACATTTTGGGAGACCCAGTACTTC | TRBJ2-5 | TRBV5-1 | 13 | NA | NA
CASSAGLSYNEQFF | TGTGCCAGCAGCGCAGGACTGTCCTACAATGAGCAGTTCTTC | TRBJ2-1 | TRBV12-3/TRBV12-4 | 14 | NA | few
CASSFWATEAFF | TGTGCCAGCAGTTTCTGGGCCACTGAAGCTTTCTTT | TRBJ1-1 | TRBV12-3/TRBV12-4 | 12 | NA | many
CASSFETVSNYGYTF | TGTGCCAGCAGTTTTGAGACAGTCTCTAACTATGGCTACACCTTC | TRBJ1-2 | TRBV28 | 15 | NA | many
CSVPGTGGSGNTIYF | TGCAGCGTCCCCGGGACAGGAGGATCTGGAAACACCATATATTTT | TRBJ1-3 | TRBV29-1 | 15 | TRBD1 | NA
CSARLAQHEQYF | TGCAGTGCTAGACTAGCGCAACACGAGCAGTACTTC | TRBJ2-7 | TRBV20-1 | 12 | NA | few
CASSLNRPWQFF | TGTGCCAGCAGCTTAAACAGGCCGTGGCAGTTCTTC | TRBJ2-1 | TRBV7-2 | 12 | NA | many
CASSLSDSGRGETQYF | TGTGCCAGCAGCTTATCTGACAGCGGGAGAGGGGAGACCCAGTACTTC | TRBJ2-5 | TRBV7-2 | 16 | TRBD2 | many
CATSSRDRNNEQFF | TGTGCCACCAGCAGCCGGGACAGGAACAATGAGCAGTTCTTC | TRBJ2-1 | TRBV15 | 14 | TRBD1 | few
CATDLGGLAGVYNEQFF | TGTGCCACCGATTTGGGGGGTCTAGCGGGGGTTTACAATGAGCAGTTCTTC | TRBJ2-1 | TRBV7-9 | 17 | TRBD2 | few
CASRPSGLNTEAFF | TGTGCCAGCAGGCCCTCAGGGTTGAACACTGAAGCTTTCTTT | TRBJ1-1 | TRBV28 | 14 | NA | NA
CASSFRAGVYSGNTIYF | TGTGCCAGCAGTTTCAGGGCAGGGGTCTACTCTGGAAACACCATATATTTT | TRBJ1-3 | TRBV28 | 17 | NA | NA
CASSPSGTAAYEQYF | TGTGCCAGCAGCCCTAGCGGAACCGCCGCCTACGAGCAGTACTTC | TRBJ2-7 | TRBV7-9 | 15 | TRBD2 | NA
CASSLGQGLIYGYTF | TGTGCCAGCAGTTTGGGACAGGGGCTTATATATGGCTACACCTTC | TRBJ1-2 | TRBV28 | 15 | TRBD1 | many
CATSDFGGSTDTQYF | TGTGCCACCAGTGATTTCGGCGGTAGCACAGATACGCAGTATTTT | TRBJ2-3 | TRBV24-1 | 15 | NA | few
CASSLALGLLSYNEQFF | TGTGCCAGCAGTTTAGCCCTCGGACTACTTAGTTACAATGAGCAGTTCTTC | TRBJ2-1 | TRBV12-3/TRBV12-4 | 17 | NA | many
CASSFNPDREQFF | TGTGCCAGCAGCTTTAACCCGGACCGGGAGCAGTTCTTC | TRBJ2-1 | TRBV7-2 | 13 | NA | many
CASTLKLISEAFF | TGTGCCAGCACCCTAAAATTGATCTCTGAAGCTTTCTTT | TRBJ1-1 | TRBV12-3/TRBV12-4 | 13 | NA | many
CASTPKGHRGYTF | TGTGCCAGCACTCCTAAGGGCCATAGGGGCTACACCTTC | TRBJ1-2 | TRBV12-3/TRBV12-4 | 13 | NA | many
CASSQEGRGQDQPQHF | TGCGCCAGCAGCCAAGAGGGCAGGGGGCAGGATCAGCCCCAGCATTTT | TRBJ1-5 | TRBV4-1 | 16 | TRBD1 | few
CASSKTSGANTGELFF | TGTGCCAGCAGCAAGACTAGCGGGGCCAACACCGGGGAGCTGTTTTTT | TRBJ2-2 | TRBV7-2 | 16 | TRBD2 | once
CASSYGTSDFTDTQYF | TGTGCCAGCAGTTACGGGACTAGCGACTTCACAGATACGCAGTATTTT | TRBJ2-3 | TRBV6-2/TRBV6-3 | 16 | TRBD2 | many
CSARGVVFVGETQYF | TGCAGTGCTAGAGGCGTCGTGTTTGTGGGGGAGACCCAGTACTTC | TRBJ2-5 | TRBV20-1 | 15 | NA | many